This TCR beta chain stems from a study of CD8 T cells in Susac syndrome. The CDR3 extends over 15 amino acids. Germline V gene sequence: CDR1 MNHEY, CDR2 SMNVEV (reference sequence). Trimming took off 1 base at V and 9 bases at J, with 16 bases between the two ends. The RNA, roughly 0.45 to 1 ug, was put through reverse transcription using random hexamers. The amplification used immunoSEQ multiplex PCR on TCR beta CDR3; it spanned 54 Vbeta and 13 Jbeta. TCRdb re-called the immunoSEQ multiplex PCR reads with MiXCR, one entry per CDR3 protein. The sample contains more than 85,000 distinct CDR3 sequences, about 96% of which appear only once.

Material: CD4+ T cells from PBMCs. This TCR derives from a human donor in good health. The V gene is TRBV27, the J gene TRBJ2-1; D possibly uses TRBD1 or TRBD2 (5 bases each). CDR3 sequence reads: CASSLYISGLSEQFF. The CDR3 DNA is TGTGCCAGCAGTTTATATATCTCGGGGCTAAGTGAGCAGTTCTTC.